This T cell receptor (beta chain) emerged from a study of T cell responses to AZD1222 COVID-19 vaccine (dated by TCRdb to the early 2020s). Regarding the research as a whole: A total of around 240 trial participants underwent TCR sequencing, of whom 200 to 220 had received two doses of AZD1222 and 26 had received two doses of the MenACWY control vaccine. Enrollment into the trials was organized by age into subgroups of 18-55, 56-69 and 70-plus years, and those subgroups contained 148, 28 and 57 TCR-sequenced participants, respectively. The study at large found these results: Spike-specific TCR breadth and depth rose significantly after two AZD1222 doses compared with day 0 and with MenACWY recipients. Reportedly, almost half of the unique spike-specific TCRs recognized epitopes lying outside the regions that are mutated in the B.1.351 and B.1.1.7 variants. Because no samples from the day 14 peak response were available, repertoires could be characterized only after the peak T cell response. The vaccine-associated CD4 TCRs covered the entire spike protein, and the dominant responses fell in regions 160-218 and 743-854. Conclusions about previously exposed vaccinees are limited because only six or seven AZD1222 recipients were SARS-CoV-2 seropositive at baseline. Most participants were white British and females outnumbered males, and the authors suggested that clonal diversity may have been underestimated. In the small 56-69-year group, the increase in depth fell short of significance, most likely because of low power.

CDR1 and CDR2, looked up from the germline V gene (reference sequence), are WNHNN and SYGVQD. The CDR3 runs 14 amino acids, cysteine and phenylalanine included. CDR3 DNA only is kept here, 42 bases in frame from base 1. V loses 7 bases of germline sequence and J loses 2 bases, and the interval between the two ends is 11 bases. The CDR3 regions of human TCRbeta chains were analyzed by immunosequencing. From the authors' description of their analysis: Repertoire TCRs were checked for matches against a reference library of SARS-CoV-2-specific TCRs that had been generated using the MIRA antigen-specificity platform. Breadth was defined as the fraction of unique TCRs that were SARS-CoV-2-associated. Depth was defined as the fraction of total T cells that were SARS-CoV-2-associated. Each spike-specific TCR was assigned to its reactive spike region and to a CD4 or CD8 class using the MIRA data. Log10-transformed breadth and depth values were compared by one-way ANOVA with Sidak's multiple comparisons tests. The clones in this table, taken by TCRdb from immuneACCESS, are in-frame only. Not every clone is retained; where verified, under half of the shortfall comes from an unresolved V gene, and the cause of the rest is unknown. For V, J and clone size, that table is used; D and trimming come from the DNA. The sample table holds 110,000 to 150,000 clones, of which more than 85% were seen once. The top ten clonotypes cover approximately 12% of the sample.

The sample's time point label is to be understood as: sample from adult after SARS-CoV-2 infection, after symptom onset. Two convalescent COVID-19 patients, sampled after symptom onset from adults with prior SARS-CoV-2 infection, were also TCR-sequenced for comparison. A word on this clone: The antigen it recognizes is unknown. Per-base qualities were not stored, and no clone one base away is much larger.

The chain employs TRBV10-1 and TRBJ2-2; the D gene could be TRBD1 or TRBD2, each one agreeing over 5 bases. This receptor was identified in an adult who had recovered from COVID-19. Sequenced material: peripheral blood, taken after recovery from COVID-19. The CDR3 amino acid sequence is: CASTSGRNTGELFF. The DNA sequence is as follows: TGCGCCAGCACGTCGGGACGAAACACCGGGGAGCTGTTTTTT.